Here is one T cell receptor beta chain with its context. What it recognizes is unknown. This sample was taken from a study of healthy donors' naive CD4 and CD8 T cells. Starting from around 500 ng of total RNA, TCR libraries were made with linear amplification. MiXCR, run by TCRdb on the reads, gives a single entry per CDR3 protein. The data hold around 200,000 distinct CDR3 sequences, with 74% observed a single time. Study-level results: Around 14% of CD4/CD8 propensity variance appeared explained by V, J and CDR3 charge. Naive CD4+ and CD8+ cells reportedly differed in usage of most V and J genes. Alpha and beta chains were sequenced in bulk without pairing.

The CDR3 has 14 amino acids. V was pared by 6 bases and J by 5 bases, with 9 bases of the junction left unmatched. Germline CDR1 LNHDA, CDR2 SQIVND (reference sequence). Material: naive CD4+ and CD8+ T cells sorted from blood, pooled from several donors. The V call is TRBV19, the J call TRBJ2-7, with 8 positions matching TRBD2. This clonotype was obtained from a pool of human donors in good health; the sample pools cells from several healthy donors. The CDR3 DNA sequence: TGTGCCAGTAGGCCTAAAGCGGGAGTCGACGAGCAGTACTTC. Its protein is CASRPKAGVDEQYF.